A few counts support the clone carrying this T cell receptor beta chain. Its antigen remains unknown. Within the ViraFEST assay, antigen-specific CD4+ T cells underwent expansion with viral peptide pools prior to sequencing. The authors isolated CD4+ T cells after roughly eleven days of culture. Neither prior SARS-CoV-2 infection nor positive nucleocapsid antibodies were present in the vaccine recipients. Both day 3 and day 7 saw half the medium replaced with IL-2 medium. Sequencing used immunoSEQ multiplex PCR; TCRdb keeps in-frame clones, though not all of them. Of fewer than 40,000 clones in the sample, under 70% were seen once. With 1 base removed from V and 5 bases from J, the gap between germline ends came to 10 bases. This CDR3 contains 14 residues. CDR1 is SGHKS, CDR2 YYEKEE, per germline (reference sequence). This sample was included in a study of vaccination effects on CD4 cells after COVID-19.

Material: CD4+ T cells from PBMCs cultured with SARS-CoV-2 spike peptides, obtained before COVID-19 vaccination. The gene calls are TRBV5-5 and TRBJ1-5; TRBD1 might be the D (6 bases). This sequence was found in a human donor who received a COVID-19 vaccine. CDR3 sequence (DNA): TGTGCCAGCAGCTTGCGGGCAGGGGATCAGCCCCAGCATTTT. It specifies CASSLRAGDQPQHF. Full variable domain (missing parts from reference TRBV5-5 and TRBJ1-5): DAGVTQSPTHLIKTRGQQVTLRCSPISGHKSVSWYQQVLGQGPQFIFQYYEKEERGRGNFPDRFSARQFPNYSSELNVNALLLGDSALYLCASSLRAGDQPQHFGDGTRLSIL.